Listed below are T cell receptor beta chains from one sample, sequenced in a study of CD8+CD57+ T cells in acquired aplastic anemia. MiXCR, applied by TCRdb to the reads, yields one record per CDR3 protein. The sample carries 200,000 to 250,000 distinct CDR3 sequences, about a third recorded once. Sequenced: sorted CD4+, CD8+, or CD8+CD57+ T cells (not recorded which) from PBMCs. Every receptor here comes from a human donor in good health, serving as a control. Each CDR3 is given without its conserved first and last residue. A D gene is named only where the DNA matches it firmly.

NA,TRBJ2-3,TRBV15,ATSYWAEEGTDTQY
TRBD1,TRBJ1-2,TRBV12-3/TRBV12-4,ASTHRTGTPPAPGYT
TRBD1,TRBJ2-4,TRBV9,ASSETGAKNIQY
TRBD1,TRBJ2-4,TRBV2,ATGQGKNIQY
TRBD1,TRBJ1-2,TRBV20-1,SARDRGRGSYGYT
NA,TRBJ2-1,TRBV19,ASSSGWVNEQF
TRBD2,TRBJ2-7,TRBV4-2,ASSQVTSGKGNEQY
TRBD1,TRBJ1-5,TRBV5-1,ASSLGAGGSDQPQH
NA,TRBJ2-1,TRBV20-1,SPWVGHNEQF
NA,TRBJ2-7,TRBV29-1,SVHAGRSSYEQY
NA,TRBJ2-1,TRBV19,ASSQLASYNEQF
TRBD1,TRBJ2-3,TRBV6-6,ASSSPGQGYITDTQY
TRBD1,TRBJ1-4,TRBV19,ASSRGQVRRDGKLF
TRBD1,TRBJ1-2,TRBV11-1,ASSKTGTGGNNGYT
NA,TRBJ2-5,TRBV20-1,SAGRGETQY
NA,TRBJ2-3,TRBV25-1,ASKSQAVSTDTQY
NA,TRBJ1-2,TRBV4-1,ASSQPLPGPQERNYGYT
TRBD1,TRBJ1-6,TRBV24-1,ATSIGTGDNSPLH
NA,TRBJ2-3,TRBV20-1,SAKGSDTQY
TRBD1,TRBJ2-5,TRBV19,ASTKQGALGETQY
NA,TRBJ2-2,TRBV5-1,ASSYLQGKDTGELF
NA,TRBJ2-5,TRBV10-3,ASSTQGPGAGETQY
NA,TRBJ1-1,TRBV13,ASSSLLKNTEAF
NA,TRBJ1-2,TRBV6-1,AIQTYRGPSGYT
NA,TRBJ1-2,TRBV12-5,ASGLDLILGEAINYGYT
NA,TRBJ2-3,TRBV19,ASAGTDTQY